This T cell receptor beta chain was captured in a study of OX40 agonist ivuxolimab in advanced cancers. For the study at large: Ivuxolimab, an antibody acting as an agonist of OX40 (CD134), was used to treat patients. Each patient was given ivuxolimab into a vein every 2 weeks, at 0.01 to 10 mg/kg.

In germline, CDR1 is SGHRS, CDR2 YFSETQ. The CDR3 consists of 14 residues. With 8 bases clipped from V and 0 bases from J, the junction kept 6 bases outside the gene matches. The table came from immunoSEQ multiplex PCR; TCRdb's copy has only in-frame clones and leaves some out. The sample has about 29,000 clones, about nine tenths seen once; the top ten hold less than 10%. This clone was picked up a small number of times. The antigen remains undetermined. Study-wide points: Antigens targeted by the expanded peripheral T cells were not determined.

The genes are TRBV5-1 and TRBJ2-3, with 7 nucleotides matching TRBD1. This sequence originates from an adult with an advanced solid tumor such as melanoma, head and neck, liver or kidney cancer. This sample comprised CD4+ or CD8+ T cells sorted from blood, obtained in a trial of the OX40 agonist ivuxolimab. In nucleotides, the CDR3 is TGCGCCAGTACCGGGACAGCTAGCACAGATACGCAGTATTTT. Amino acids: CASTGTASTDTQYF.